This paragraph covers one T cell receptor (beta chain) sequence. This clonotype came up many times. The specificity of this receptor is unknown. No much larger clone is present one base from it, and per-base qualities are unavailable. Unmatched junction bases come to 24, with V trimmed by 8 bases and J by 4 bases. The CDR3 sequence holds 19 residues, the cysteine and phenylalanine included. The entry retains the CDR3 DNA only, 57 bases that are in frame from base 1. CDR1 and CDR2 (MNHEY, SMNVEV) derive from the germline V gene (reference sequence). The record originates from a study of regulatory T cells in long-lasting Graves disease (dated by TCRdb to about 2021). Regarding the complete study: Patients with newly diagnosed Graves' disease had been on antithyroid drugs for under 3 months. Patients with persistent Graves' disease were compared with patients with newly diagnosed Graves' disease using TCR sequencing and RNA sequencing of peripheral blood. The study was registered as a clinical trial and conducted in China. TCR sequencing covered some 13 persistent and approximately 20 newly diagnosed Graves' disease patients, around 33 samples in total.

The time point label for this specimen denotes: newly diagnosed GD, antithyroid drugs for less than 3 months. For both TCR sequencing and RNA sequencing, RNA was extracted from PBMCs in TRIzol. Graves' disease was diagnosed according to American Thyroid Association guidelines. Recruitment of patients was carried out at an endocrinology department in Xi'an, China. From each patient, about 9.7 milliliters of peripheral blood was collected into an EDTA anticoagulant tube. Ficoll Paque Plus density gradient separation was used to isolate PBMCs, and no further T cell sorting was done. An Agilent 2100 Bioanalyzer and agarose gel were used to check RNA quality, and a NanoDrop 2000 was used to measure RNA concentration. Library preparation employed multiplex PCR. Sequencing instrument: Illumina HiSeq 4000. iRepertoire HTBI primers and Arm-PCR amplification of CDR3 regions were used to construct TCR beta libraries. Before sequencing, the PCR products underwent gel purification. The authors' pipeline ran thus. Gene usage analysis of CDR3 amino acid clonotypes relied on the 60 or so TRBV and around 13 TRBJ segments identified across samples. Filtered high-quality paired reads were merged into contigs using COPE and FqMerger. BLAST was used to align contigs to IMGT TRBV, TRBD and TRBJ reference genes, with CDR3 defined following IMGT. Clonotypes above 0.1% frequency were classified as highly expanded clones. Shannon entropy was used to measure repertoire diversity, and the Gini coefficient was used to measure V-J evenness. A clonotype found in more than one individual was treated as public. TCRdb's own reprocessing of the public reads used fastp at Q25 and MiXCR and kept productive beta chains. Under each unique CDR3 protein, matching rows form one entry showing the most common genes and DNA. In this record, the V and J calls reflect TCRdb's handling and not the investigators' own analysis. The sample contains 400,000 to 550,000 distinct CDR3 sequences, roughly 17% of them found a single time. The ten largest clones add up to around a tenth of the sample.

What the study reported, not specific to this receptor: Peripheral blood alone was examined, since thyroid tissue, which constituted the primary lesion, could not be accessed. Compared with newly diagnosed patients, patients with persistent Graves' disease had lower TCR Shannon entropy and fewer highly expanded clones, which suggests clonal expansion. TRBV28, TRBJ1-2 and TRBJ2-5 were preferentially used in persistent disease, while TRBV20-1 and TRBJ2-1 were favored in newly diagnosed disease. Sequencing and analysis were restricted to the TCR beta chain. As a limitation, the authors acknowledged that the small sample size may reduce accuracy. Patients with persistent disease shared more public clonotypes (under 3,000) than newly diagnosed patients did (about 970).

Another study also made use of these data, one on T cells in Graves' hyperthyroidism and ophthalmopathy. The second source states: A patient counted as having stable Graves' hyperthyroidism if no progression to ophthalmopathy occurred over 18 months of follow-up. The hyperthyroidism patients were between 18 and 65 years old and newly diagnosed, with a disease duration of less than 2 months. Any patient with an uncontrolled infection, another autoimmune disease, pregnancy or lactation was excluded. Diagnoses were established on the basis of clinical symptoms, serum thyroxine and TRAb, thyroid ultrasound, and orbital computed tomography. A first-round RT-PCR of the TCR CDR3 used the HTBI primer set with the Qiagen OneStep RT-PCR kit. Most expanded thyroid clonotypes (frequency above 0.001) were also detected in blood, a finding suggesting that blood repertoires may reflect thyroid immune responses. In cross-validation, a model built on a 13 V-J signature told ophthalmopathy apart from stable hyperthyroidism with 85% to 90% sensitivity and approximately 81% specificity, and in testing the same model reached 80%/75%. In validation, the model predicted progression to ophthalmopathy a median of 6.5 months before onset, with 65% to 71% sensitivity and more than 72% specificity. TCR V-J signatures able to tell the groups apart were searched for in a discovery cohort of 90 to 100 patients, of whom fewer than 45 had Graves' ophthalmopathy and roughly 58 had stable Graves' hyperthyroidism. Prospective prediction of ophthalmopathy was tested in an independent validation cohort consisting of roughly 20 hyperthyroidism patients and about 17 patients who later progressed to ophthalmopathy. The roughly 91 discovery patients were randomly divided into training and test sets at a 7:3 ratio. In six Graves' hyperthyroidism patients, the study also compared T-cell repertoires from thyroid tissue with T-cell repertoires from blood. Once sampling was done, hyperthyroidism patients were given methimazole at a starting dose of 30 mg daily, whereas ophthalmopathy patients were given high-dose intravenous methylprednisolone. A second multiplex PCR round built the libraries, followed by size selection and purification. Libraries were sequenced paired-end with 100 bp reads on an Illumina HiSeq2000. SOAPnuke was used to process the raw data, removing reads that contained adapters or uncalled bases, had a mean Phred below 15, or lacked an exact match to the constant primer or identifier. COPE v1.2.5 was used to merge the high-quality paired reads, and each unique nucleotide sequence was defined as a clonotype. Clonotypes were aligned to IMGT TRBV, TRBD and TRBJ reference segments using MiTCR v1.1. The analysis included only V-J combinations with a frequency above 0.0001, which together covered over 98% of the repertoires. The TCS score was defined as the ratio of F50 (clonal expansion) to E x V (chaos), calculated using BLOSUM62-based TCRdist between CDR3 peptides within each V-J. Welch's t-statistics and random forest reduced several hundred V-J features to 13, which were used in a naive Bayes classifier (R e1071). Sample size was not statistically predetermined, and blinding of investigators to group allocation was not performed. The paper reports TCR Vbeta CDR3 sequencing of some 140 peripheral blood samples: over 40 ophthalmopathy, about 75 hyperthyroidism and around 17 progressor patients.

Here the chain combines TRBV27 and TRBJ2-5, with 8 middle bases fitting TRBD1. The receptor was derived from a woman aged 30 to 39 with Graves disease. Donor details come from another sample of the same person, matched by shared clones. Material: peripheral blood mononuclear cells (PBMCs), obtained at new diagnosis, from a patient treated with antithyroid drugs. Here the CDR3 is given as CASSRLGAGGRWGRETQYF. The DNA reads as follows: TGTGCCAGCTCACGTCTAGGGGCAGGGGGCAGATGGGGTCGAGAGACCCAGTACTTC.